This record looks at one TCR beta chain sequence and its context. Its antigen is still unknown. Trimming removed 6 bases from V and 1 base from J, with 9 bases in between. Germline V gives CDR1 MNHEY, CDR2 SVGAGI. The CDR3 length is 13 residues. The record originates from a study of cytomegalovirus exposure and HLA in healthy donors. Study background: Unique TCR beta sequences numbering some 110 million came from 150 million to 200 million T cells in an earlier analysis. Study-wide results and caveats: Indistinguishability led to the exclusion of some V segments, TRBV6-2 and TRBV6-3 included. In a later analysis, donors in an Asian-associated ancestry cluster reportedly had fewer N-insertions in productive TCRs than the cohort mean.

60 Vbeta and 13 Jbeta primers were used in PCR. Some clones are missing from TCRdb's copy, which holds only in-frame ones; the method was immunoSEQ multiplex PCR. In the table there are 150,000 to 200,000 clones, around 80% of which are singletons. The clonotype originates from a woman aged 40 to 50 in good health and CMV-seronegative. The sample consisted of PBMCs. V usage is TRBV6-5 and J usage is TRBJ1-1, with TRBD1 as a possible D gene (6 bases). The CDR3 region is CASRGQSNTEAFF. The CDR3, as DNA: TGTGCCAGCAGAGGACAGTCGAACACTGAAGCTTTCTTT.